What follows are 4 T cell receptor beta chains derived from one specimen sequenced in a study of read filtering for tumor transcriptome and immune sequencing. From 300 to 400 ng of RNA, a library with molecular barcoded alpha/delta and beta/gamma adaptors was made. MiXCR, run by TCRdb on the reads, gives a single entry per CDR3 protein. Of tens of thousands of distinct CDR3 sequences in the sample, about 22% were seen once. The sample taken for sequencing was a population of CD138-negative cells sorted from bone marrow. The receptors shown here come from a donor aged 40 or older with multiple myeloma.

The chain uses TRBV5-1 and TRBJ2-5; D possibly corresponds to TRBD1 (5 bases). Germline loops: CDR1 SGHRS, CDR2 YFSETQ. The CDR3 is made up of 14 amino acids. V lost 0 bases to trimming and J lost 4 bases, with 10 bases between them. The CDR3 is CASSLGQSSETQYF. The CDR3 nucleotides read TGCGCCAGCAGCTTGGGACAGTCCTCAGAGACCCAGTACTTC.

In this sample, this clonotype turned up many times. This rearrangement joins TRBV7-8 to TRBJ2-3, with a tentative D call TRBD1 (5 bases). Between the trimmed V and J ends, which lost 2 bases and 4 bases, there was a span of 10 bases. The CDR3 runs to 14 residues. The germline V gene has CDR1 SGHVS and CDR2 FQNEAQ. CDR3: CASSLQGKSDTQYF. CDR3 DNA sequence: TGTGCCAGCAGCTTACAGGGAAAGTCAGATACGCAGTATTTT.

This clonotype was seen at least ten times. This rearrangement joins TRBV29-1 to TRBJ2-1, with D possibly being TRBD1 (5 bases). Germline CDR1 reads SQVTM; CDR2 reads ANQGSEA. The CDR3 has 11 amino acids. The CDR3 region has the DNA TGCCAGGGTGTATCCTACAATGAGCAGTTCTTC. Amino acid sequence: CQGVSYNEQFF.

CDR3 region: CAWGRSTGNTIYF. Here the CDR3 DNA reads TGTGCTTGGGGACGCAGTACTGGAAACACCATATATTTT. The chain combines TRBV30 with TRBJ1-3; weak D call: TRBD1 (5 bases). The CDR3 sequence is 13 residues long. From germline, CDR1 is GTSNPN and CDR2 SVGIG (reference sequence).